This TCR beta chain came from a study of OX40 agonist ivuxolimab in advanced cancers. Germline V gene lookup returns CDR1 SGDLS and CDR2 YYNGEE. V lost 4 bases, J lost 1 base, and 8 bases stayed unmatched. This CDR3 region has 16 residues. Study outcomes and limitations: Clones of CD4+ and CD8+ blood T cells grew by week 6 at doses of 0.1 to 3.0 mg/kg.

On this clone itself: Its target is unknown.

The data were produced by immunoSEQ multiplex PCR, yet TCRdb's version contains in-frame clones alone and is incomplete. The table has around 56,000 clones, nearly 90% seen once. The clonotype was recovered from an adult with an advanced solid tumor such as melanoma, head and neck, liver or kidney cancer. Sequencing was performed on CD4+ or CD8+ T cells sorted from blood, taken in a trial of the OX40 agonist ivuxolimab. This chain links TRBV9 with TRBJ2-1, with 7 bases identical to TRBD2. The CDR3 loop reads CASSPPTGLSYNEQFF. The CDR3, as DNA: TGTGCCAGCAGCCCCCCGACGGGACTATCCTACAATGAGCAGTTCTTC. Supplemented by reference TRBV9 and TRBJ2-1, the full variable domain reads DSGVTQTPKHLITATGQRVTLRCSPRSGDLSVYWYQQSLDQGLQFLIQYYNGEERAKGNILERFSAQQFPDLHSELNLSSLELGDSALYFCASSPPTGLSYNEQFFGPGTRLTVL.